The 19 T cell receptor beta chains reported below all come from one sample, sequenced in a study of regulatory T cells in long-lasting Graves disease. Building the TCR beta libraries relied on iRepertoire HTBI primers, and CDR3 regions underwent Arm-PCR. TCRdb fed the multiplex PCR reads into MiXCR, producing one record per CDR3 protein. The sample holds 440,000 or so distinct CDR3 sequences; roughly 15% are singletons and the top ten take 9.5% to 12%. The time point here: newly diagnosed GD, antithyroid drugs for less than 3 months. From PBMCs, RNA was extracted and then used to make the TCR library. A further study also used this sample, focusing on T cells in Graves' hyperthyroidism and ophthalmopathy.

This sample comprised peripheral blood mononuclear cells (PBMCs), obtained at new diagnosis, from a patient treated with antithyroid drugs. These receptors were collected from a woman aged 25 to 39 with Graves disease.

In its sample, this clonotype was seen many times. CDR3 in amino acids: CASRDRGDEQYF. In DNA form, the CDR3 reads TGTGCCAGCAGAGACAGGGGGGACGAGCAGTACTTC. This sequence joins TRBV28 and TRBJ2-7; 9 bases are a match to TRBD1. The CDR3 loop spans 12 amino acids. V was clipped by 6 bases and J by 5 bases; unmatched bases: 2. Germline lookup yields CDR1 MDHEN and CDR2 SYDVKM. The whole variable domain, filled in from reference TRBV28 and TRBJ2-7, reads DVKVTQSSRYLVKRTGEKVFLECVQDMDHENMFWYRQDPGLGLRLIYFSYDVKMKEKGDIPEGYSVSREKKERFSLILESASTNQTSMYLCASRDRGDEQYFGPGTRLTVT.

This clonotype has at least ten counts. V usage is TRBV18 and J usage is TRBJ1-1; D call uncertain. CDR1 is KGHSH, CDR2 LQKENI, per germline. The CDR3 sequence is 13 residues long. The V end was cut by 3 bases, the J end by 4 bases, with 9 bases between. CDR3 sequence (DNA): TGTGCCAGCTCACCCCCGGACCTCACTGAAGCTTTCTTT. As protein: CASSPPDLTEAFF.

This clonotype was seen only a few times. The V and J genes are TRBV3-1 and TRBJ2-7; D ambiguous. CDR1 is LGHDT and CDR2 is YNNKEL in the germline V gene (reference sequence). Trimming removed 4 bases at V and 0 bases at J, with 10 bases between. This CDR3 comprises 14 residues. DNA for the CDR3: TGTGCCAGCAGCCGTTATATTGGCTCCTACGAGCAGTACTTC. It yields the protein CASSRYIGSYEQYF.

This clonotype was detected only a few times. The V call is TRBV10-2, the J call TRBJ2-5; D unresolved. The V gene lost 8 bases and the J gene lost 5 bases, with 18 bases spanning the gap. From germline, CDR1 is WSHSY and CDR2 SAAADI. The length of the CDR3 is 14 residues. This chain's CDR3 is CASYSPKDPETQYF. The CDR3 nucleotides are TGCGCCAGCTACTCGCCCAAGGACCCGGAGACCCAGTACTTC.

Comment on this clonotype: Since a far larger clone is one base different, this is likely a read error. The rearrangement links TRBV12-3 or TRBV12-4 to TRBJ1-2, with 12 bases that match TRBD1. Trimming removed 6 bases from V and 9 bases from J; junction bases left unmatched: 8. This CDR3 spans 14 amino acids. The CDR3 DNA sequence: TGTGCCAGCAGGGGGACAGGGGGCGAGCATCGCTACACCTTC. Its protein product is CASRGTGGEHRYTF.

This clonotype was recorded many times. J is TRBJ2-5 and V is TRBV6-5, with a possible D match to TRBD2 (5 bases). Trimming pared 2 bases from V and 3 bases from J, leaving 10 bases between. The CDR3 runs to 14 residues. The V gene's germline CDR1 is MNHEY and CDR2 SVGAGI. CDR3 loop: CASSYRAGKETQYF. As DNA, the CDR3 is TGTGCCAGCAGTTACCGGGCGGGTAAAGAGACCCAGTACTTC.

This clonotype was found many times. The CDR3 DNA follows: TGTGCCAGCAGCTTCGGACTCCTAGTGGGCCATTCAACAGATACGCAGTATTTT. Its translation is CASSFGLLVGHSTDTQYF. The rearrangement uses TRBV5-8 and TRBJ2-3, with D maybe TRBD2 (5 bases). In germline, CDR1 is SGHTS, CDR2 YDEGEE. Trimming took off 2 bases at V and 3 bases at J, with 22 bases between the two ends. The CDR3 sequence is 18 residues long.

V is TRBV12-3 or TRBV12-4 and J is TRBJ1-1; 7 bases align to TRBD1. CDR3 size: 12 residues. The V and J ends lost 6 bases and 3 bases, in that order; junction bases with no gene match: 1. The CDR3 DNA is TGTGCCAGCAGGCAGGGGGACACTGAAGCTTTCTTT. This gives the protein CASRQGDTEAFF.

The chain links TRBV14 to TRBJ2-1, with D unresolved. The CDR3 runs to 13 residues. Germline V gene lookup returns CDR1 SGHDN and CDR2 FVKESK. Trimming shortened V by 0 bases and J by 9 bases, and 9 bases separated the two germline ends. DNA of the CDR3: TGTGCCAGCAGCCAAGATTTAGCTGGTGAGCAGTTCTTC. Translation gives CASSQDLAGEQFF. Using reference TRBV14 and TRBJ2-1 for the parts outside the CDR3, the full variable domain is EAGVTQFPSHSVIEKGQTVTLRCDPISGHDNLYWYRRVMGKEIKFLLHFVKESKQDESGMPNNRFLAERTGGTYSTLKVQPAELEDSGVYFCASSQDLAGEQFFGPGTRLTVL.

At least ten counts were recorded for this clonotype. The chain combines TRBV2 with TRBJ1-6; TRBD1 matches at 8 bases. The CDR3 length is 13 residues. Germline V gene sequence: CDR1 SNHLY, CDR2 FYNNEI. The J segment lost 8 bases and the V segment lost 6 bases, leaving 3 bases of the junction unmatched. CDR3 protein: CASRKDRDSPLHF. CDR3 DNA sequence: TGTGCCAGCAGGAAGGACAGGGATTCACCCCTCCACTTT.

This clonotype was seen a handful of times. This rearrangement joins TRBV7-3 to TRBJ2-1; 8 nucleotides match TRBD2. CDR1 and CDR2 from the germline V gene are SGHTA and FQGTGA. With 5 bases clipped from V and 2 bases from J, the junction kept 5 bases outside the gene matches. The CDR3 covers 15 residues. DNA for the CDR3: TGTGCCAGCAGCATCCTAGCGGGTCCCTACAATGAGCAGTTCTTC. Translating gives CASSILAGPYNEQFF.

The table lists this clonotype with many counts. Here the CDR3 reads CSASLSGSTDTQYF. CDR3 DNA sequence: TGCAGTGCTTCCCTCAGCGGGAGCACAGATACGCAGTATTTT. The V call is TRBV20-1, the J call TRBJ2-3, with TRBD2 as a possible D gene (6 bases). This CDR3 is 14 amino acids long. V was trimmed by 5 bases and J by 0 bases, leaving 12 bases between them. CDR1 and CDR2 (germline): DFQATT, SNEGSKA (reference sequence).

This clonotype appeared many times. The chain joins TRBV6-6 to TRBJ1-1, with unresolved D. Germline V gene data show CDR1 as MNHNY and CDR2 as SVGAGI (reference sequence). V was clipped by 0 bases and J by 10 bases, with 15 bases between them. The CDR3 extends over 14 amino acids. DNA of the CDR3: TGTGCCAGCAGTTACTCGGAGGTCACAATGGGAGCTTTCTTT. As protein: CASSYSEVTMGAFF.

The table lists this clonotype with many counts. The J gene is TRBJ2-7, the V gene TRBV2, with TRBD1 matching 7 bases. This CDR3 contains 13 residues. The junction had 6 bases not matched to a gene; V was cut back by 3 bases and J by 7 bases. Germline-derived CDR1 and CDR2 are SNHLY and FYNNEI. CDR3 DNA sequence: TGTGCCAGCAGTGATGGACAGGCGGAAGAGCAGTACTTC. This gives the protein CASSDGQAEEQYF. The complete variable domain, with remaining parts taken from reference TRBV2 and TRBJ2-7, reads EPEVTQTPSHQVTQMGQEVILRCVPISNHLYFYWYRQILGQKVEFLVSFYNNEISEKSEIFDDQFSVERPDGSNFTLKIRSTKLEDSAMYFCASSDGQAEEQYFGPGTRLTVT.

The chain's CDR3 is CSASNRFNYGYTF. For the CDR3, the DNA is TGCAGTGCTAGTAACAGATTTAACTATGGCTACACCTTC. The V call is TRBV20-1, the J call TRBJ1-2; D not resolved. This CDR3 spans 13 amino acids. V lost 3 bases and J 1 base, leaving 9 bases between the germline ends. The germline V gene encodes CDR1 DFQATT and CDR2 SNEGSKA (reference sequence).

This clonotype was seen more than once but under ten times. This chain links TRBV15 with TRBJ2-3; a possible D gene is TRBD1 (5 bases). Gene TRBJ1-5 matches the end of the DNA better, so the J call may be wrong. This CDR3 spans 17 amino acids. Germline assignment: CDR1 LNHNV and CDR2 YYDKDF (reference sequence). The CDR3 loop reads CATSRVPSGGITDTQHF. In DNA, the CDR3 is TGTGCCACCAGCAGAGTCCCTAGCGGGGGAATCACAGATACGCAGCATTTT.

The rearrangement uses TRBV7-2 and TRBJ1-2; D is unresolved. This CDR3 region has 11 residues. Germline CDR1 and CDR2: SGHTA and FQGNSA. V lost 0 bases and J 11 bases, leaving 7 bases between the germline ends. In DNA, the CDR3 is TGTGCCAGCAGCTTAGCACTGAATTACACCTTC. Encoded protein: CASSLALNYTF. The complete variable domain, with remaining parts taken from reference TRBV7-2 and TRBJ1-2, reads GAGVSQSPSNKVTEKGKDVELRCDPISGHTALYWYRQSLGQGLEFLIYFQGNSAPDKSGLPSDRFSAERTGGSVSTLTIQRTQQEDSAVYLCASSLALNYTFGSGTRLTVV.

Only a few counts were recorded for this clonotype. The gene calls are TRBV3-1 and TRBJ1-2, with unresolved D. Germline CDR1 and CDR2: LGHDT and YNNKEL (reference sequence). V lost 8 bases and J 2 bases, leaving 6 bases between the germline ends. CDR3 length equals 11 residues. This chain's CDR3 is CASYANYGYTF. The CDR3 nucleotides are TGTGCCAGCTACGCAAACTATGGCTACACCTTC.

This clonotype was seen at least ten times. This chain connects TRBV6-1 to TRBJ2-3; TRBD2 is a possible D gene (5 bases). Deletions cut 1 base from V and 4 bases from J, with 21 bases between. Germline lookup yields CDR1 MNHNS and CDR2 SASEGT. This CDR3 contains 18 residues. The CDR3 protein is CASSEVRAWLAGADTQYF. Here the CDR3 DNA reads TGTGCCAGCAGTGAAGTAAGGGCCTGGCTAGCCGGGGCAGATACGCAGTATTTT.